A single sample is the source of the 18 T cell receptor beta chains below, sequenced in a study of blood T cell repertoires in COVID-19. This table comes from immunoSEQ multiplex PCR, and its TCRdb copy is limited to in-frame clones, with some not included. The data hold roughly 100,000 clones, with under 80% observed a single time. Specimen: peripheral blood. These receptors all come from an older woman with acute or convalescent COVID-19.

The chain carries TRBV5-1 and TRBJ2-2, with 9 bases identical to TRBD1. Germline V gene data show CDR1 as SGHRS and CDR2 as YFSETQ. Trimming cost V 3 bases and J 4 bases; bases outside gene matches: 4. The CDR3 length is 15 residues. CDR3 amino acids: CASSSQGAGTGELFF. CDR3 DNA sequence: TGCGCCAGCAGCTCACAGGGGGCGGGCACCGGGGAGCTGTTTTTT. Full variable domain (remainder filled in from reference TRBV5-1 and TRBJ2-2): KAGVTQTPRYLIKTRGQQVTLSCSPISGHRSVSWYQQTPGQGLQFLFEYFSETQRNKGNFPGRFSGRQFSNSRSEMNVSTLELGDSALYLCASSSQGAGTGELFFGEGSRLTVL.

The rearrangement joins TRBV10-1 to TRBJ1-5; the D is unclear. The V end was cut by 4 bases, the J end by 7 bases, with 11 bases between. The CDR3 totals 13 residues. Germline V lookup: CDR1 WNHNN, CDR2 SYGVQD (reference sequence). CDR3 nucleotide sequence: TGCGCCAGCAGTGCCACCTCCAGGCAGCCCCAGCATTTT. It codes for CASSATSRQPQHF.

J is TRBJ1-4 and V is TRBV7-9; a weak D match, TRBD1 (6 bases). Germline CDR1 SEHNR, CDR2 FQNEAQ (reference sequence). Trimming removed 6 bases from V and 8 bases from J, with 10 bases in between. CDR3 length: 12 amino acids. The CDR3 coding sequence is TGTGCCAGCAGGCACAGGGAGGAAAAACTGTTTTTT. It codes for CASRHREEKLFF.

V gene TRBV24-1 combines with J gene TRBJ2-5, with D perhaps TRBD2 (5 bases). CDR3 length equals 15 residues. With 1 base removed from V and 3 bases from J, the gap between germline ends came to 11 bases. Germline V gene sequence: CDR1 KGHDR, CDR2 SFDVKD. CDR3 coding DNA: TGTGCCACCAGTGATTTAAGGGAGATGAAAGAGACCCAGTACTTC. Amino acid sequence: CATSDLREMKETQYF.

The chain links TRBV7-9 to TRBJ1-2, with 11 bases that match TRBD1. The germline V gene encodes CDR1 SEHNR and CDR2 FQNEAQ (reference sequence). The V and J ends lost 4 bases and 6 bases, in that order; junction bases with no gene match: 4. The CDR3 spans 14 residues. The CDR3: CASSWDRGENGYTF. The CDR3 nucleotides are TGTGCCAGCAGCTGGGACAGGGGGGAAAATGGCTACACCTTC.

The rearrangement links TRBV9 to TRBJ1-2; 9 bases map to TRBD1. This CDR3 comprises 15 residues. The germline gives CDR1 SGDLS, CDR2 YYNGEE. V dropped 1 base and J dropped 2; count of bases not matched to a gene: 3. The CDR3 spells CASSVWDRENYGYTF. CDR3 nucleotides: TGTGCCAGCAGCGTATGGGACAGGGAGAACTATGGCTACACCTTC. The variable domain in full, completed from reference TRBV9 and TRBJ1-2, reads DSGVTQTPKHLITATGQRVTLRCSPRSGDLSVYWYQQSLDQGLQFLIQYYNGEERAKGNILERFSAQQFPDLHSELNLSSLELGDSALYFCASSVWDRENYGYTFGSGTRLTVV.

The rearrangement joins TRBV30 to TRBJ1-3; no reliable D call. CDR1 is GTSNPN and CDR2 is SVGIG in the germline V gene (reference sequence). The CDR3 extends over 13 amino acids. Trimming removed 3 bases from V and 0 bases from J, with 6 bases in between. The CDR3 nucleotides are TGTGCCTGGAGCTCTCTCTCTGGAAACACCATATATTTT. Its protein product is CAWSSLSGNTIYF.

This clone has just a few counts. This chain uses TRBV19 with TRBJ2-1; D is unresolved. Trimming shortened V by 7 bases and J by 0 bases, and 4 bases separated the two germline ends. CDR3 length equals 12 residues. CDR1 is LNHDA, CDR2 SQIVND, per germline (reference sequence). This chain's CDR3 is CASTGSYNEQFF. CDR3 nucleotides: TGTGCCAGTACCGGCTCCTACAATGAGCAGTTCTTC.

The chain couples TRBV6-5 to TRBJ2-7; 8 nucleotides match TRBD2. The ends lost 6 bases at V and 5 bases at J; junction bases unmatched: 6. CDR3 length: 13 amino acids. Germline V gene lookup returns CDR1 MNHEY and CDR2 SVGAGI. The CDR3 sequence: CASSRGGPDEQYF. The CDR3 DNA reads TGTGCCAGCAGCCGGGGGGGCCCTGACGAGCAGTACTTC.

This clone was detected once. The chain uses TRBV30 and TRBJ1-3; 7 bases fit TRBD1. Per germline, CDR1 GTSNPN and CDR2 SVGIG (reference sequence). Unmatched junction bases numbered 9, after V lost 0 bases and J lost 4 bases. The CDR3 has 16 amino acids. CDR3 amino acids: CAWSVGTVAFGNTIYF. In DNA, the CDR3 is TGTGCCTGGAGTGTAGGGACAGTGGCTTTCGGAAACACCATATATTTT.

The rearrangement links TRBV6-5 to TRBJ2-5, with TRBD2 identical over 9 bases. Trimming at V came to 4 bases and at J to 6 bases, leaving 12 bases not matched to a gene. The V gene's germline CDR1 is MNHEY and CDR2 SVGAGI. This CDR3 is 16 amino acids long. The CDR3 bases are TGTGCCAGCAGTTCTCCCCGGCGGGGGGGCGGGAAGACCCAGTACTTC. As protein: CASSSPRRGGGKTQYF.

The chain recombines TRBV4-3 with TRBJ1-5, with TRBD1 as a possible D gene (5 bases). The CDR3 extends over 13 amino acids. The V gene's germline CDR1 is LGHNA and CDR2 YSLEER. V shed 3 bases and J shed 6 bases, with 9 bases lying between them. DNA for the CDR3: TGCGCCAGCAGCCACGGGGGGGGTCAGCCCCAGCATTTT. As protein: CASSHGGGQPQHF.

V gene TRBV10-3 combines with J gene TRBJ2-7, with TRBD1 identical over 8 bases. Germline CDR1 and CDR2: ENHRY and SYGVKD. CDR3 length equals 14 residues. Unmatched junction bases numbered 7, after V lost 6 bases and J lost 3 bases. The CDR3 coding sequence is TGTGCCATCAGAAGGACAGGGACAAACTACGAGCAGTACTTC. Encoded protein: CAIRRTGTNYEQYF.

This clone was counted only a few times. The chain is built from TRBV12-5 and TRBJ2-1; TRBD2 matches at 8 bases. The J segment lost 7 bases and the V segment lost 0 bases, leaving 8 bases of the junction unmatched. The CDR3 is made up of 16 amino acids. Per the germline V gene, CDR1 is LGHNT and CDR2 is FRNRAP. CDR3 bases: TGTGCTAGTGGTTTGGTACTCGGGGGGGTCCCTAATGAGCAGTTCTTC. Its protein is CASGLVLGGVPNEQFF.

This sequence joins TRBV7-7 and TRBJ2-7; 7 positions match TRBD2. The J segment lost 7 bases and the V segment lost 5 bases, leaving 11 bases of the junction unmatched. The CDR3 is made up of 14 amino acids. Germline V gene sequence: CDR1 SSHAT, CDR2 FNYEAQ (reference sequence). The CDR3 sequence is CASSPTSASGEQYF. CDR3 bases: TGTGCCAGCAGCCCTACTAGCGCATCGGGGGAGCAGTACTTC.

CDR3 residues: CASSLQGAQPQHF. CDR3 nucleotides: TGTGCCAGCAGCTTACAAGGGGCTCAGCCCCAGCATTTT. This chain joins TRBV7-8 and TRBJ1-5, with D perhaps matching TRBD1 (5 bases). Trimming shortened V by 2 bases and J by 6 bases, and 8 bases separated the two germline ends. Germline loops: CDR1 SGHVS, CDR2 FQNEAQ. The CDR3 totals 13 residues. Full variable domain (rest looked up from reference TRBV7-8 and TRBJ1-5): GAGVSQSPRYKVAKRGQDVALRCDPISGHVSLFWYQQALGQGPEFLTYFQNEAQLDKSGLPSDRFFAERPEGSVSTLKIQRTQQEDSAVYLCASSLQGAQPQHFGDGTRLSIL.

This chain joins TRBV30 and TRBJ1-4; tentatively, D is TRBD1 (5 bases). The CDR3 is 15 residues long. Looked up from germline, CDR1 is GTSNPN and CDR2 is SVGIG (reference sequence). V lost 0 bases to trimming and J lost 6 bases, with 14 bases between them. CDR3 DNA sequence: TGTGCCTGGAGTGTACCAGGGCCACGTCATGAAAAACTGTTTTTT. Its translation is CAWSVPGPRHEKLFF.

This rearrangement joins TRBV30 to TRBJ2-1; 12 nucleotides align to TRBD2. Germline CDR1 reads GTSNPN; CDR2 reads SVGIG (reference sequence). Germline trimming cut 2 bases from V and 2 bases from J; bases unmatched to any gene: 1. The CDR3 contains 15 residues. The CDR3 is CAWSRTSGAYNEQFF. The CDR3, as DNA: TGTGCCTGGAGTAGGACTAGCGGGGCCTACAATGAGCAGTTCTTC.